The T cell receptor (beta chain) described here comes from a study of blood T cell repertoires in COVID-19. Study details: Sample material is recorded as cDNA or gDNA derived from T cells, B-cell-depleted T cells, or PBMCs.

Enrollment of patients from Seattle took place during active infection, with longitudinal follow-up. On this clone: Other DNA variants within this sample encode the same CDR3.

The data were produced by immunoSEQ multiplex PCR, yet TCRdb's version contains in-frame clones alone and is incomplete. The sample lists a few hundred thousand clones, about 85% occurring once. Germline values: CDR1 LNHDA, CDR2 SQIVND (reference sequence). The CDR3 has 14 amino acids. V was pared by 2 bases and J by 0 bases, with 7 bases between. The chain joins TRBV19 to TRBJ1-1, with D maybe TRBD1 (5 bases). The sample was peripheral blood. The receptor was derived from a woman between 50 and 59 years old with COVID-19, enrolled during active disease. CDR3 DNA: TGTGCCAGTAGTATACAGGGCATGAACACTGAAGCTTTCTTT. This translates into CASSIQGMNTEAFF.